Shown below are 30 T cell receptor beta chains from a single sample sequenced in a study of OX40 agonist ivuxolimab in advanced cancers. TCRdb's table, derived via immunoSEQ multiplex PCR, lists solely in-frame clones and lacks some. This table holds tens of thousands of clones, about 90% found once. This material consisted of CD4+ or CD8+ T cells sorted from blood, taken in a trial of the OX40 agonist ivuxolimab. Receptors were obtained from an adult with an advanced solid tumor such as melanoma, head and neck, liver or kidney cancer.

This rearrangement joins TRBV6-1 to TRBJ2-1; 8 bases are shared with TRBD2. V shed 1 base and J 7 bases; nucleotides not matched to a gene: 3. CDR1 is MNHNS, CDR2 SASEGT, per germline. CDR3 length: 14 residues. The CDR3 nucleotides read TGTGCCAGCAGTGAAGAGCGGGGGAGGAATGAGCAGTTCTTC. Protein product: CASSEERGRNEQFF.

This clone came up once. The chain employs TRBV7-9 and TRBJ1-2, with TRBD1 matching over 9 bases. The germline V gene has CDR1 SEHNR and CDR2 FQNEAQ (reference sequence). J gave up 7 bases and V 5 bases, and 5 bases lay outside the gene matches. The CDR3 loop spans 13 amino acids. This CDR3 is CASSRTGEGGYTF. The CDR3, as DNA: TGTGCCAGCAGCCGGACAGGGGAGGGTGGCTACACCTTC. Full variable domain (remainder filled in from reference TRBV7-9 and TRBJ1-2): DTGVSQNPRHKITKRGQNVTFRCDPISEHNRLYWYRQTLGQGPEFLTYFQNEAQLEKSRLLSDRFSAERPKGSFSTLEIQRTEQGDSAMYLCASSRTGEGGYTFGSGTRLTVV.

This clone appeared a single time. V and J are TRBV15 and TRBJ2-5, with 12 positions matching TRBD2. After removal of 2 bases from V and 3 bases from J, the junction contained 4 bases not matched to a gene. In germline, CDR1 is LNHNV, CDR2 YYDKDF (reference sequence). The CDR3 covers 16 residues. The CDR3 sequence is CATSRTRLAGEETQYF. The CDR3, as DNA: TGTGCCACCAGCAGAACAAGACTAGCGGGGGAAGAGACCCAGTACTTC.

V and J are TRBV19 and TRBJ2-3; D is unclear. The CDR3 length is 16 residues. V was cut by 3 bases and J by 0 bases, with 13 bases left in between. Germline assignment: CDR1 LNHDA and CDR2 SQIVND (reference sequence). CDR3 protein: CASSIDSTTSTDTQYF. The CDR3 region has the DNA TGTGCCAGTAGTATTGATAGCACCACTAGCACAGATACGCAGTATTTT.

This clone showed up just a few times. The V and J genes are TRBV19 and TRBJ1-1; D possibly corresponds to TRBD1 (5 bases). Germline values: CDR1 LNHDA, CDR2 SQIVND (reference sequence). Trimming removed 5 bases from V and 2 bases from J, with 12 bases in between. CDR3 length: 14 residues. The CDR3 protein is CASSQTRGNTEAFF. The DNA of the CDR3 is TGTGCCAGTAGTCAGACAAGGGGTAACACTGAAGCTTTCTTT.

This sequence joins TRBV5-5 and TRBJ1-2; D uncertain. From germline, CDR1 is SGHKS and CDR2 YYEKEE (reference sequence). Trimming left V 0 bases short and J 2 bases short, with 14 bases between. There are 16 residues in the CDR3. CDR3 in amino acids: CASSLAARARNYGYTF. DNA for the CDR3: TGTGCCAGCAGCTTGGCCGCAAGGGCTAGGAACTATGGCTACACCTTC.

V is TRBV11-2 and J is TRBJ2-3, with 10 bases fitting TRBD2. Trimming removed 4 bases from V and 4 bases from J; junction bases left unmatched: 2. Per the germline V gene, CDR1 is SGHAT and CDR2 is FQNNGV. The CDR3 extends over 14 amino acids. CDR3 region: CASSSSGGSDTQYF. Written as DNA, the CDR3 is TGTGCCAGCAGCTCTAGCGGGGGATCAGATACGCAGTATTTT.

This rearrangement joins TRBV5-1 to TRBJ2-2; 7 bases agree with TRBD2. The V gene's germline CDR1 is SGHRS and CDR2 YFSETQ. J gave up 4 bases and V 3 bases, and 9 bases lay outside the gene matches. CDR3 length: 16 residues. The CDR3 region is CASSWGGPAGTGELFF. CDR3 in DNA: TGCGCCAGCAGCTGGGGGGGTCCCGCGGGCACCGGGGAGCTGTTTTTT.

In this sample, this clone turned up once. The CDR3 region has the DNA TGTGCCAGCAGCAAGACTAGCGGGGGCTACAATGAGCAGTTCTTC. Translation: CASSKTSGGYNEQFF. J is TRBJ2-1 and V is TRBV7-2; 12 bases align to TRBD2. CDR1 SGHTA and CDR2 FQGNSA come from the germline V gene. J lost 3 bases, V lost 5 bases, and 2 bases had no gene match. This CDR3 comprises 15 residues.

This clone was detected only once. The rearrangement uses TRBV5-5 and TRBJ2-7, with D tentatively TRBD2 (5 bases). CDR1 SGHKS and CDR2 YYEKEE come from the germline V gene (reference sequence). The V end lost 6 bases, the J end lost 6 bases, and 16 bases lay between the germline ends. The length of the CDR3 is 13 residues. The CDR3 DNA reads TGTGCCAGCAACCCGGTGGGGAGACTCGAGCAGTACTTC. It specifies CASNPVGRLEQYF.

The chain combines TRBV5-4 with TRBJ1-2; perhaps TRBD1 as D (6 bases). Germline CDR1 and CDR2: SGHNT and YYREEE (reference sequence). This CDR3 has 17 amino acids. V gave up 1 base and J gave up 0 bases, with 16 bases separating them. The chain's CDR3 is CASSLRGGPPTNYGYTF. CDR3 sequence (DNA): TGTGCCAGCAGCTTGCGGGGGGGGCCGCCGACTAACTATGGCTACACCTTC.

The rearrangement links TRBV5-6 to TRBJ1-3, with 8 positions matching TRBD1. The ends lost 4 bases at V and 1 base at J; junction bases unmatched: 7. Germline V gene lookup returns CDR1 SGHDT and CDR2 YYEEEE. The CDR3 sequence is 16 residues long. For the CDR3, the DNA is TGTGCCAGCAGCGCAAACAACAGGGGGTCTGGAAACACCATATATTTT. It is translated as CASSANNRGSGNTIYF.

The chain has TRBV19 and TRBJ2-3, with 7 bases that match TRBD1. Germline lookup yields CDR1 LNHDA and CDR2 SQIVND (reference sequence). The V segment lost 7 bases and the J segment 5 bases; nucleotides outside the gene matches: 12. The CDR3 covers 15 residues. The CDR3 reads CASTPTGALGDTQYF. The DNA of the CDR3 is TGTGCCAGTACTCCAACAGGGGCGCTGGGAGATACGCAGTATTTT.

The rearrangement uses TRBV30 and TRBJ1-2; D ambiguous. Trimming stripped 8 bases from V and 8 bases from J, with 21 bases between. Germline V lookup: CDR1 GTSNPN, CDR2 SVGIG (reference sequence). CDR3 length equals 13 residues. The CDR3 protein is CAGPDPFGRGYTF. As DNA, the CDR3 is TGTGCCGGGCCGGACCCCTTCGGTAGGGGCTACACCTTC.

This clone was picked up one time. This rearrangement joins TRBV4-1 to TRBJ2-1, with 9 bases aligning to TRBD2. Unmatched junction bases numbered 15, after V lost 0 bases and J lost 12 bases. CDR1 is MGHRA and CDR2 is YSYEKL in the germline V gene. CDR3 length equals 17 residues. CDR3 nucleotide sequence: TGCGCCAGCAGCCAAGAGAAAGGCTCGCTAGCGGGGATTAGGCAGTTCTTC. This sequence encodes CASSQEKGSLAGIRQFF.

This chain joins TRBV27 and TRBJ1-1, with D possibly being TRBD1 (5 bases). This CDR3 is 18 amino acids long. With 3 bases removed from V and 1 base from J, the gap between germline ends came to 21 bases. Germline V gene lookup returns CDR1 MNHEY and CDR2 SMNVEV (reference sequence). CDR3 coding DNA: TGTGCCAGCAGTTTTTTATCCCCCCTGGGACGGACGAACACTGAAGCTTTCTTT. Translation gives CASSFLSPLGRTNTEAFF.

This clone has only one observation. This chain connects TRBV2 to TRBJ1-1; no firm D call. The CDR3 contains 12 residues. The V end lost 2 bases, the J end lost 11 bases, and 12 bases lay between the germline ends. Per germline, CDR1 SNHLY and CDR2 FYNNEI. The CDR3 loop reads CASSEYVRSAFF. CDR3 nucleotide sequence: TGTGCCAGCAGTGAATATGTCCGTAGCGCTTTCTTT.

The chain joins TRBV10-2 to TRBJ1-2; tentative D call: TRBD1 (5 bases). Germline assignment: CDR1 WSHSY and CDR2 SAAADI. V was trimmed by 3 bases and J by 7 bases, leaving 9 bases between them. The CDR3 covers 12 residues. CDR3 amino acids: CASSDPGSGYTF. The CDR3 coding sequence is TGCGCCAGCAGTGACCCAGGGAGTGGCTACACCTTC.

The chain joins TRBV7-2 to TRBJ1-1; D is undetermined. Trimming removed 5 bases from V and 0 bases from J, with 10 bases in between. The CDR3 length is 14 residues. Per the germline V gene, CDR1 is SGHTA and CDR2 is FQGNSA. Here the CDR3 reads CASSLQIMNTEAFF. The CDR3 DNA follows: TGTGCCAGCAGCCTACAGATAATGAACACTGAAGCTTTCTTT.

This chain joins TRBV7-9 and TRBJ2-5; 9 bases align to TRBD1. The V gene's germline CDR1 is SEHNR and CDR2 FQNEAQ (reference sequence). V was clipped by 4 bases and J by 3 bases; unmatched bases: 3. This CDR3 has 14 residues. CDR3 protein: CASSYWTGEETQYF. As DNA, the CDR3 is TGTGCCAGCAGCTATTGGACAGGGGAAGAGACCCAGTACTTC. Drawing the rest from reference TRBV7-9 and TRBJ2-5, the complete variable domain is DTGVSQNPRHKITKRGQNVTFRCDPISEHNRLYWYRQTLGQGPEFLTYFQNEAQLEKSRLLSDRFSAERPKGSFSTLEIQRTEQGDSAMYLCASSYWTGEETQYFGPGTRLLVL.

The V and J genes are TRBV5-1 and TRBJ1-6; no clear D gene. Germline-derived CDR1 and CDR2 are SGHRS and YFSETQ. The CDR3 consists of 16 residues. V gave up 8 bases and J gave up 2 bases, with 17 bases separating them. CDR3 in DNA: TGCGCCAGTTCCCTCCAGAGCCCCCCCTATAATTCACCCCTCCACTTT. Its protein is CASSLQSPPYNSPLHF.

This clone was counted between two and nine times. This rearrangement joins TRBV4-3 to TRBJ1-2, with 10 bases lining up with TRBD1. CDR3 length: 15 amino acids. Trimming removed 11 bases from V and 8 bases from J; junction bases left unmatched: 17. CDR1 and CDR2 (germline): LGHNA, YSLEER. The CDR3 region is CASKYRGTGEYGYTF. DNA for the CDR3: TGCGCCTCCAAGTACAGGGGGACAGGGGAGTACGGCTACACCTTC.

This clone has only a few counts. The chain employs TRBV10-1 and TRBJ1-2; D gene unclear. Germline CDR1 reads WNHNN; CDR2 reads SYGVQD (reference sequence). Between the trimmed V and J ends, which lost 7 bases and 0 bases, there was a span of 15 bases. This CDR3 comprises 15 residues. The CDR3 DNA reads as TGCGCCAGCAACCCTTACCCAGCCCCTAACTATGGCTACACCTTC. Its protein is CASNPYPAPNYGYTF.

This chain connects TRBV6-5 to TRBJ1-2, with D possibly matching TRBD1 (6 bases). Germline CDR1 and CDR2: MNHEY and SVGAGI. CDR3 length: 15 amino acids. The ends were cut back, 6 bases at V and 4 bases at J, with 18 bases in the middle. The CDR3: CASRRSTGWGYGYTF. The CDR3 DNA reads as TGTGCCAGCAGAAGAAGTACAGGGTGGGGCTATGGCTACACCTTC.

V is TRBV2 and J is TRBJ1-6; D remains unclear. Looked up from germline, CDR1 is SNHLY and CDR2 is FYNNEI. The V end was cut by 4 bases, the J end by 5 bases, with 9 bases between. The CDR3 contains 14 residues. The DNA for the CDR3 is TGTGCCAGCAGTGGGGAACTCAATAATTCACCCCTCCACTTT. Its translation is CASSGELNNSPLHF.

The rearrangement joins TRBV6-1 to TRBJ2-6, with D unclear. Trimming took off 3 bases at V and 4 bases at J, with 7 bases between the two ends. Germline V gene lookup returns CDR1 MNHNS and CDR2 SASEGT. The CDR3 length is 14 residues. The CDR3 here is CASSEMTGANVLTF. DNA of the CDR3: TGTGCCAGCAGTGAGATGACAGGGGCCAACGTCCTGACTTTC.

V and J are TRBV5-1 and TRBJ1-2; D remains ambiguous. Trimming shortened V by 1 base and J by 0 bases, and 7 bases separated the two germline ends. The CDR3 is made up of 14 amino acids. From germline, CDR1 is SGHRS and CDR2 YFSETQ. The chain's CDR3 is CASSLPVSNYGYTF. In DNA, the CDR3 is TGCGCCAGCAGCTTGCCGGTCTCTAACTATGGCTACACCTTC.

The CDR3 nucleotides are TGTGCCAGCAGCTTAAGGACAGAAGAGACCCAGTACTTC. Translation gives CASSLRTEETQYF. The chain recombines TRBV7-3 with TRBJ2-5; maybe TRBD1 (6 bases). Trimming removed 1 base at V and 3 bases at J, with 6 bases between. CDR3 length equals 13 residues. CDR1 is SGHTA and CDR2 is FQGTGA in the germline V gene.

V gene TRBV4-1 combines with J gene TRBJ1-3; 9 bases line up with TRBD1. CDR3 length: 17 residues. The ends lost 1 base at V and 4 bases at J; junction bases unmatched: 8. Looked up from germline, CDR1 is MGHRA and CDR2 is YSYEKL. CDR3: CASSQARSGQGGNTIYF. For the CDR3, the DNA is TGCGCCAGCAGCCAAGCTCGTTCCGGACAGGGGGGAAACACCATATATTTT.

The chain carries TRBV2 and TRBJ1-2, with D perhaps TRBD1 (5 bases). V was clipped by 4 bases and J by 5 bases, with 11 bases between them. This CDR3 region has 13 residues. Germline-derived CDR1 and CDR2 are SNHLY and FYNNEI. CDR3 sequence: CASSVGSGYGYTF. CDR3 in DNA: TGTGCCAGCAGTGTCGGATCAGGGTATGGCTACACCTTC.